This T cell receptor (beta chain) is from a study of shared clonotypes between healthy human individuals. About this clone itself: What it binds is unknown.

Germline CDR1 and CDR2: MDHEN and SYDVKM. Trimming cost V 6 bases and J 4 bases; bases outside gene matches: 10. The CDR3 is made up of 15 amino acids. Notes on the study in general: Only blood samples were collected, and tissue repertoires likely differ. Some naive CD4 clonotypes, roughly 4.5%, turned up in common across several donors.

CD4+ cells were split into CD45RA+ naive and CD45RA-negative memory subsets. Some clones are missing from TCRdb's copy, which holds only in-frame ones; the method was immunoSEQ multiplex PCR. The sample consists of about 2.4 million clones, 80% to 95% of them appearing once. The receptor's source is a man younger than 35 in good health. Some clones in this sample may be carry-over from other donors' samples. The chain couples TRBV28 to TRBJ2-3; 7 nucleotides align to TRBD1. Sequencing input: naive CD4+ T cells from PBMCs. The subset: CD45RA+ positively selected. The CDR3 DNA reads TGTGCCAGCAGAAGCAGGGGGTGGGGTGCAGATACGCAGTATTTT. Translated, it gives CASRSRGWGADTQYF.